The sample holds a few counts of the clone carrying this T cell receptor (beta chain). Antigen specificity is unknown. The germline V gene has CDR1 SGDLS and CDR2 YYNGEE. Germline trimming cut 0 bases from V and 5 bases from J; bases unmatched to any gene: 7. This CDR3 has 17 residues. These data belong to a study of OX40 agonist ivuxolimab in advanced cancers. General study results and limits: Low normalized T-cell clonal expansion was also seen in some nonresponders.

Only in-frame clones appear in the TCRdb table, and some are missing; sequencing was by immunoSEQ multiplex PCR. This sample carries approximately 58,000 clones, 84% of them seen once, and the ten largest clones take under 6%. Sequences were derived from CD4+ or CD8+ T cells sorted from blood, sampled in a trial of the OX40 agonist ivuxolimab. The clonotype was recovered from an adult with an advanced solid tumor such as melanoma, head and neck, liver or kidney cancer. V gene TRBV9 combines with J gene TRBJ2-2, with 10 bases matching TRBD1. In DNA form, the CDR3 reads TGTGCCAGCAGCGTAGGAATGACAGGGGGCCGAACCGGGGAGCTGTTTTTT. It is translated as CASSVGMTGGRTGELFF.